The TCR beta chain described here comes from a study of blood T cell repertoires in COVID-19. Study at large: Donors in the United States, Italy and Spain gave samples during acute or convalescent COVID-19. T cells, B-cell-depleted T cells, or PBMCs provided the cDNA or gDNA that served as material.

V lost 3 bases to trimming and J lost 8 bases, with 9 bases between them. Per germline, CDR1 SGHRS and CDR2 YFSETQ. The CDR3 runs 12 residues. Under the authors' procedure: For nucleated cells, counts were estimated from reference gene primer amplification. The method was immunoSEQ multiplex PCR; TCRdb's version includes in-frame clones alone and lacks a portion of them. That table furnishes V, J and clone size, whereas the DNA furnished D and trimming. The sample yields fewer than 250,000 clones, under 85% seen once. The receptor was derived from a human donor in a cohort sampled during active COVID-19. The V gene is TRBV5-1, the J gene TRBJ2-1; D not resolved. What was sequenced was peripheral blood. CDR3 nucleotide sequence: TGCGCCAGCAGCTCTCTAAGCTATGAGCAGTTCTTC. Its translation is CASSSLSYEQFF.